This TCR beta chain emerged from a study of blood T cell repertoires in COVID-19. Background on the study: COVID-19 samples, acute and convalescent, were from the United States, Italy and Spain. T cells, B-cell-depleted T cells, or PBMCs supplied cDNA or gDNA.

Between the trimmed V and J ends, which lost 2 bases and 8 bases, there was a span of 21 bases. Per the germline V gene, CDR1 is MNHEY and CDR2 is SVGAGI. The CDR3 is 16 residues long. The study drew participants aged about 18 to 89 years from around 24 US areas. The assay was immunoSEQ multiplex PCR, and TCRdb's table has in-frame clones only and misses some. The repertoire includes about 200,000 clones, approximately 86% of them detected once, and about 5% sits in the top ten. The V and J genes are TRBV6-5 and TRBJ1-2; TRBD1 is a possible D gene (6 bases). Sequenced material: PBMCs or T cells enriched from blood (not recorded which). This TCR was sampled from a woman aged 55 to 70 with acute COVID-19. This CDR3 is CASSYGRSGSGEGYTF. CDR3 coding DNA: TGTGCCAGCAGTTACGGAAGATCGGGGTCAGGGGAGGGCTACACCTTC.